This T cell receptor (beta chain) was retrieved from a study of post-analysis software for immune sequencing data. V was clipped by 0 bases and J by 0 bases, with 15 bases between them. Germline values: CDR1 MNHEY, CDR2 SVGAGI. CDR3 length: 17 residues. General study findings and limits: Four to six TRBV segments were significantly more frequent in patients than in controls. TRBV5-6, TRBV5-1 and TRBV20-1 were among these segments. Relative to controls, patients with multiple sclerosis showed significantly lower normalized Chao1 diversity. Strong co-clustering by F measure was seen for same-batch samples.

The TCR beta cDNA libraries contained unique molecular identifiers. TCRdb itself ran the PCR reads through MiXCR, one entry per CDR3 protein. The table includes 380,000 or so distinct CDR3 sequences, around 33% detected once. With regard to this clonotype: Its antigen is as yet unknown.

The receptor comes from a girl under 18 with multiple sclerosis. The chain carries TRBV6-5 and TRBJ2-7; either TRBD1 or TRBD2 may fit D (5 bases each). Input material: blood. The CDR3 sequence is CASSYSSGTASSYEQYF. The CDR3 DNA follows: TGTGCCAGCAGTTACTCCTCCGGGACGGCAAGCTCCTACGAGCAGTACTTC.